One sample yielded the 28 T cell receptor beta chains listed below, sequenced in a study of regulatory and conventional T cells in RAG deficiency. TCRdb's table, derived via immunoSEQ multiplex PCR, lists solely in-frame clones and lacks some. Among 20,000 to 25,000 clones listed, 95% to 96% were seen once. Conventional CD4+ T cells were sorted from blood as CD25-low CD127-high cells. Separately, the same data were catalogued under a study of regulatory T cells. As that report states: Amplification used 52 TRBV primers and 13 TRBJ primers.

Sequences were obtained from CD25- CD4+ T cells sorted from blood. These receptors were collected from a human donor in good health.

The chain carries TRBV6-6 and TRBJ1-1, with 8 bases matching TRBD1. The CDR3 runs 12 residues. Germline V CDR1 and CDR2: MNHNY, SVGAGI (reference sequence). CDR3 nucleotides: TGTGTCTTGGACAGGGCGGACACTGAAGCTTTCTTT. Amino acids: CVLDRADTEAFF.

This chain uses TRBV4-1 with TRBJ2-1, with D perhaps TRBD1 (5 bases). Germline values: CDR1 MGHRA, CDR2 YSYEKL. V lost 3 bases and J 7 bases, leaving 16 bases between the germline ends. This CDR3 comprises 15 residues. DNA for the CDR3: TGCGCCAGCAGCCACCCTGACAGAGACGAGAATGAGCAGTTCTTC. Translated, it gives CASSHPDRDENEQFF.

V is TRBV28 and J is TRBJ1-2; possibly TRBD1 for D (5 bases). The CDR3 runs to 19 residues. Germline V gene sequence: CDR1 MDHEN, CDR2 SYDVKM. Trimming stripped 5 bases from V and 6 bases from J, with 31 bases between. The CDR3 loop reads CASSLHSGNLRFDLDGYTF. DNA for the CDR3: TGTGCCAGCAGTCTGCACTCAGGGAATCTCCGTTTTGACCTGGATGGCTACACCTTC.

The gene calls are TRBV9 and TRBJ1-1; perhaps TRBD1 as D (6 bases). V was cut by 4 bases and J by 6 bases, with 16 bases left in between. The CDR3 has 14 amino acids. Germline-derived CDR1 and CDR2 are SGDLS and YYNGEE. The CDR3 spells CASSHLTQGSEAFF. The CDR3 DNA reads TGTGCCAGCAGCCACCTAACACAGGGCTCTGAAGCTTTCTTT.

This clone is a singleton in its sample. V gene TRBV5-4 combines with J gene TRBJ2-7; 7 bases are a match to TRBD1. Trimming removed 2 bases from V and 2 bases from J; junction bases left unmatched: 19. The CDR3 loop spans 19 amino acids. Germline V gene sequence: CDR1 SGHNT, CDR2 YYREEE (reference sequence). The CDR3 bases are TGTGCCAGCAGCTTATCCATAGGGGGCTTTTTCCCGACCGCCTACGAGCAGTACTTC. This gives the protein CASSLSIGGFFPTAYEQYF. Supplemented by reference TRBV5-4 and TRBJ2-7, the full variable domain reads ETGVTQSPTHLIKTRGQQVTLRCSSQSGHNTVSWYQQALGQGPQFIFQYYREEENGRGNFPPRFSGLQFPNYSSELNVNALELDDSALYLCASSLSIGGFFPTAYEQYFGPGTRLTVT.

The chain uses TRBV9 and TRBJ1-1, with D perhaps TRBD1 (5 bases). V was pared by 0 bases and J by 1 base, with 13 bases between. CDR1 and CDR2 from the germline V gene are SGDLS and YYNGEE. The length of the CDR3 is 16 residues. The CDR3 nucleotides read TGTGCCAGCAGCGTAGCTGGGGAGGGGACGAACACTGAAGCTTTCTTT. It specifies CASSVAGEGTNTEAFF.

The CDR3 loop is CAWSVFPTGGRYEQYF. DNA of the CDR3: TGTGCCTGGAGTGTTTTCCCCACAGGGGGACGGTACGAGCAGTACTTC. This chain connects TRBV30 to TRBJ2-7; the match to TRBD1 covers 8 bases. Germline V gives CDR1 GTSNPN, CDR2 SVGIG (reference sequence). The CDR3 consists of 16 residues. V shed 0 bases and J 4 bases; nucleotides not matched to a gene: 11.

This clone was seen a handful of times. The CDR3 loop reads CASSPNRGQYEQYF. The CDR3 bases are TGTGCCAGCTCACCAAACAGGGGGCAGTACGAGCAGTACTTC. The chain uses TRBV18 and TRBJ2-7; TRBD1 aligns across 9 bases. Germline V lookup: CDR1 KGHSH, CDR2 LQKENI. The V segment lost 2 bases and the J segment 4 bases; nucleotides outside the gene matches: 3. This CDR3 is built from 14 residues.

The CDR3 region has the DNA TGTGCCAGCAGACGGACAGGGAGCAACTATGGCTACACCTTC. Translated: CASRRTGSNYGYTF. The rearrangement uses TRBV28 and TRBJ1-2, with TRBD1 matching 8 bases. Germline CDR1 MDHEN, CDR2 SYDVKM. Trimming removed 6 bases from V and 2 bases from J; junction bases left unmatched: 5. The CDR3 loop spans 14 amino acids.

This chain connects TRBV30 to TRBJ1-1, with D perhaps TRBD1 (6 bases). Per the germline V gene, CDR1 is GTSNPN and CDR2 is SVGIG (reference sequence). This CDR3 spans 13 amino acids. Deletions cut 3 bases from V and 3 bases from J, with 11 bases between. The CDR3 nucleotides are TGTGCCTGGAGCATTAAGGGGGACACTGAAGCTTTCTTT. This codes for CAWSIKGDTEAFF. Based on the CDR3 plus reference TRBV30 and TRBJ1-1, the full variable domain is SQTIHQWPATLVQPVGSPLSLECTVEGTSNPNLYWYRQAAGRGLQLLFYSVGIGQISSEVPQNLSASRPQDRQFILSSKKLLLSDSGFYLCAWSIKGDTEAFFGQGTRLTVV.

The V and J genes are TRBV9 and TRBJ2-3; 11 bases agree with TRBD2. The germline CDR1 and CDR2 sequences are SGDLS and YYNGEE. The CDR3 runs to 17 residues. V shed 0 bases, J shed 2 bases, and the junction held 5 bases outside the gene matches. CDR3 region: CASSVGASGGITDTQYF. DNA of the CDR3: TGTGCCAGCAGCGTAGGGGCTAGCGGGGGGATCACAGATACGCAGTATTTT.

CDR3 sequence (DNA): TGTGCCAGCAGCTCCCCTCTCCAGGGGTTAGAGCAGTTCTTC. Translated, it gives CASSSPLQGLEQFF. The chain recombines TRBV5-4 with TRBJ2-1, with D maybe TRBD1 (6 bases). V was pared by 3 bases and J by 10 bases, with 17 bases between. The CDR3 consists of 14 residues. The germline V gene has CDR1 SGHNT and CDR2 YYREEE (reference sequence).

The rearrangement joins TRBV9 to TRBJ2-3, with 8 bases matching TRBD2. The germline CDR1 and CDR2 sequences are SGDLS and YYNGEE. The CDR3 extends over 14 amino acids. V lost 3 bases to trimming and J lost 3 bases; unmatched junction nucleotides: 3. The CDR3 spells CASSGVAGTDTQYF. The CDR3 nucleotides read TGTGCCAGCAGCGGAGTAGCGGGGACAGATACGCAGTATTTT.

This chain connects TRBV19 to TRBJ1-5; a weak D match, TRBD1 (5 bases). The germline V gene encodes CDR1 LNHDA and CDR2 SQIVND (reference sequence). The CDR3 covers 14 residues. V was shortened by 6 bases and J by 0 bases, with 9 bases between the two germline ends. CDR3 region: CASRIQGSNQPQHF. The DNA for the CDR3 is TGTGCCAGTAGAATTCAGGGTAGCAATCAGCCCCAGCATTTT.

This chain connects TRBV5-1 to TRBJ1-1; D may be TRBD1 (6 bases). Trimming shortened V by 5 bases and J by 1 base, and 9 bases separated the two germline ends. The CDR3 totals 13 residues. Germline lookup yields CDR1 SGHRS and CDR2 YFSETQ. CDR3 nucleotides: TGCGCCAGCAGGGTAGGGGGGAACACTGAAGCTTTCTTT. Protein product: CASRVGGNTEAFF.

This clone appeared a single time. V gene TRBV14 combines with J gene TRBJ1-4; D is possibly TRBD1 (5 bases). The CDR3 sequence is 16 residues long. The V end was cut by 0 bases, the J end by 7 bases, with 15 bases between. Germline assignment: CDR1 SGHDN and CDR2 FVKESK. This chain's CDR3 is CASSQDWGEVGEKLFF. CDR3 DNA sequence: TGTGCCAGCAGCCAAGATTGGGGGGAAGTCGGTGAAAAACTGTTTTTT.

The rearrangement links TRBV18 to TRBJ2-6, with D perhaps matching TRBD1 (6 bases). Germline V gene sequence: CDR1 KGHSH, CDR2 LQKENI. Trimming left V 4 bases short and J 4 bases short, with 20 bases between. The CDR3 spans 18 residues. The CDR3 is CASSLRYYREAGANVLTF. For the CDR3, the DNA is TGTGCCAGCTCACTCCGATATTACAGGGAAGCCGGGGCCAACGTCCTGACTTTC.

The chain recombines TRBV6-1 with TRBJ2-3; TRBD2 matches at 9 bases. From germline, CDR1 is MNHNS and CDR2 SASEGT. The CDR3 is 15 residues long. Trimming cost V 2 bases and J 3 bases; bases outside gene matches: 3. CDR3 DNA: TGTGCCAGCAGTGAACCCGGACTAGCGACAGATACGCAGTATTTT. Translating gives CASSEPGLATDTQYF.

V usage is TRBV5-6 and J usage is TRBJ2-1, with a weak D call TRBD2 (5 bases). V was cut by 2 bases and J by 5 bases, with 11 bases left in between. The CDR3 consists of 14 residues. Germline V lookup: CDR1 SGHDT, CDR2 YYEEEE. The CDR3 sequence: CASSFHGIDNEQFF. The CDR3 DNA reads TGTGCCAGCAGCTTCCACGGGATCGACAATGAGCAGTTCTTC.

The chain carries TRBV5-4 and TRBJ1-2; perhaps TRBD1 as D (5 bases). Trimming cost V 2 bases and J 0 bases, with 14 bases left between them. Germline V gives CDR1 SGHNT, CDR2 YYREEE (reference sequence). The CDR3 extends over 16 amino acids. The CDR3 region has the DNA TGTGCCAGCAGCTTTTGGGGAACAGGACCTAACTATGGCTACACCTTC. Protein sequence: CASSFWGTGPNYGYTF.

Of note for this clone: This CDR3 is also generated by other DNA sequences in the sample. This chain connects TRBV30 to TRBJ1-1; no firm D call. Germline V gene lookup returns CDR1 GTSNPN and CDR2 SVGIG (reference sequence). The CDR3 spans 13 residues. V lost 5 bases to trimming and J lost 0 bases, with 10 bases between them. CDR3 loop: CAWVRGLNTEAFF. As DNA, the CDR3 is TGTGCCTGGGTTCGGGGATTGAACACTGAAGCTTTCTTT.

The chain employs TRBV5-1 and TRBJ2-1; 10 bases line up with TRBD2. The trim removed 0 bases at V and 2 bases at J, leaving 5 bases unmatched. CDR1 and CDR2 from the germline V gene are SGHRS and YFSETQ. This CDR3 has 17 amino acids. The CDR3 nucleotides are TGCGCCAGCAGCTTGGAAACTAGCGGGGTCACCTACAATGAGCAGTTCTTC. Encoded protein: CASSLETSGVTYNEQFF.

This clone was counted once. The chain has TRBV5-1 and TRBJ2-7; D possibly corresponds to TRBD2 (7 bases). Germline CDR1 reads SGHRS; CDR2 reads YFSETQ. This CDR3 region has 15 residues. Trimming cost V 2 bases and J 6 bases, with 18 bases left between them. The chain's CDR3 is CASSFPGGPTREQYF. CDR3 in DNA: TGCGCCAGCAGCTTTCCGGGGGGCCCCACCCGCGAGCAGTACTTC.

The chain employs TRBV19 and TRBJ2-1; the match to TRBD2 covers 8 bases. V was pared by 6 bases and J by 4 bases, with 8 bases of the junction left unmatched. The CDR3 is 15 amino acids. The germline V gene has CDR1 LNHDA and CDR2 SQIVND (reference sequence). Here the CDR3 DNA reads TGTGCCAGTAGGCGGCGGGGGGCGCGGTACAATGAGCAGTTCTTC. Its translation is CASRRRGARYNEQFF.

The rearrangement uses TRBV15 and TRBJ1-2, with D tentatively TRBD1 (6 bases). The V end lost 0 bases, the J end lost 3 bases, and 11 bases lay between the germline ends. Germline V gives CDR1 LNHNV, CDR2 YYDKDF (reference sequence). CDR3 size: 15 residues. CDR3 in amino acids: CATSRDHRADYGYTF. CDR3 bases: TGTGCCACCAGCAGAGATCACAGGGCTGACTATGGCTACACCTTC.

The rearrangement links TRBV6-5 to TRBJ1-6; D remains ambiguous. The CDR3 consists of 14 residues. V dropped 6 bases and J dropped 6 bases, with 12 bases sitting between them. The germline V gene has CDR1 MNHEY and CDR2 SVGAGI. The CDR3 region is CASRFRVPNSPLHF. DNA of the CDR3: TGTGCCAGCAGATTCCGGGTCCCTAATTCACCCCTCCACTTT.

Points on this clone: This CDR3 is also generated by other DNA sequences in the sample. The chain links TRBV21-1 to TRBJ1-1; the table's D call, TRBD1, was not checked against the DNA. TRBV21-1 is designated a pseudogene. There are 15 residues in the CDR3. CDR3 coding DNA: TGTGCCAGCAGCAAAGGGCAGGGGATTACCACTGAAGCTTTCTTT. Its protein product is CASSKGQGITTEAFF.

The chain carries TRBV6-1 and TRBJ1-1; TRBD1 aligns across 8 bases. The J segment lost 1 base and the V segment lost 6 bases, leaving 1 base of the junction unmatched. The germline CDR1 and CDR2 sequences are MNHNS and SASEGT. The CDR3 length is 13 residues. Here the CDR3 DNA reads TGTGCCAGCAGGGGACAGGAGAACACTGAAGCTTTCTTT. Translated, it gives CASRGQENTEAFF.